This entry lists 19 T cell receptor beta chains sequenced from one sample in a study of tumor-infiltrating lymphocytes in localized non-small cell lung cancer. The data were produced by immunoSEQ multiplex PCR, yet TCRdb's version contains in-frame clones alone and is incomplete. The data hold 13,000 or so clones, with around two thirds observed a single time. Sequencing input: uninvolved lung tissue not adjacent to the tumor. Every receptor here comes from a human donor with non-small cell lung cancer.

The J gene is TRBJ2-1, the V gene TRBV4-3, with 7 bases identical to TRBD2. Germline trimming cut 0 bases from V and 3 bases from J; bases unmatched to any gene: 8. Germline CDR1 reads LGHNA; CDR2 reads YSLEER. This CDR3 is 17 amino acids long. The CDR3 nucleotides are TGCGCCAGCAGCCAAGATCTCGCGGGAGAGATCTACAATGAGCAGTTCTTC. Translation: CASSQDLAGEIYNEQFF.

The CDR3 DNA is TGCGCCAGCAGCGCCGGACTAGCGGGAGGAGGGGAGACCCAGTACTTC. Protein product: CASSAGLAGGGETQYF. The chain carries TRBV5-1 and TRBJ2-5, with 14 bases aligning to TRBD2. CDR3 length equals 16 residues. Germline V lookup: CDR1 SGHRS, CDR2 YFSETQ. Unmatched junction bases numbered 7, after V lost 4 bases and J lost 5 bases.

The chain employs TRBV11-3 and TRBJ2-1, with D unclear. The CDR3 length is 14 residues. Germline lookup yields CDR1 SGHNT and CDR2 YENEEA. V lost 0 bases to trimming and J lost 5 bases, with 8 bases between them. CDR3 sequence reads: CASSLDLANNEQFF. The CDR3, as DNA: TGTGCCAGCAGCTTAGACCTGGCCAACAATGAGCAGTTCTTC.

The CDR3, as DNA: TGTGCCAGCAGTGGAGGGACTGAAACTGAAGCTTTCTTT. It yields the protein CASSGGTETEAFF. The chain employs TRBV2 and TRBJ1-1; D may be TRBD1 (5 bases). Germline V gene sequence: CDR1 SNHLY, CDR2 FYNNEI. The V end lost 4 bases, the J end lost 5 bases, and 11 bases lay between the germline ends. The CDR3 contains 13 residues.

The table lists this clone with a few counts. V usage is TRBV18 and J usage is TRBJ2-7, with D maybe TRBD2 (6 bases). Germline values: CDR1 KGHSH, CDR2 LQKENI. Trimming took off 2 bases at V and 2 bases at J, with 10 bases between the two ends. The length of the CDR3 is 14 residues. DNA for the CDR3: TGTGCCAGCTCACCAACCGGCGGGGCCTACGAGCAGTACTTC. As protein: CASSPTGGAYEQYF. The variable domain in full, with the rest retrieved from reference TRBV18 and TRBJ2-7, is NAGVMQNPRHLVRRRGQEARLRCSPMKGHSHVYWYRQLPEEGLKFMVYLQKENIIDESGMPKERFSAEFPKEGPSILRIQQVVRGDSAAYFCASSPTGGAYEQYFGPGTRLTVT.

This chain uses TRBV9 with TRBJ2-7; 13 positions match TRBD2. V lost 0 bases to trimming and J lost 7 bases; unmatched junction nucleotides: 4. In germline, CDR1 is SGDLS, CDR2 YYNGEE. The CDR3 loop spans 15 amino acids. The CDR3 nucleotides are TGTGCCAGCAGCGTAGCGGGACTAGCGGGAAGGGAGCAGTACTTC. It codes for CASSVAGLAGREQYF. Supplemented by reference TRBV9 and TRBJ2-7, the full variable domain reads DSGVTQTPKHLITATGQRVTLRCSPRSGDLSVYWYQQSLDQGLQFLIQYYNGEERAKGNILERFSAQQFPDLHSELNLSSLELGDSALYFCASSVAGLAGREQYFGPGTRLTVT.

V usage is TRBV23-1 and J usage is TRBJ1-4, with D perhaps matching TRBD1 (5 bases). TRBV23-1 is an ORF; its function is uncertain. The length of the CDR3 is 16 residues. V was pared by 3 bases and J by 10 bases, with 21 bases between. CDR3 sequence (DNA): TGCGCCAGCAGTCATTCAATCCAGGGTGGGCGACTAAAACTGTTTTTT. Translation: CASSHSIQGGRLKLFF.

CDR3 nucleotide sequence: TGTGCCAGTGGGCGCATAGGGGAGCCCCAGCATTTT. Translation gives CASGRIGEPQHF. The chain uses TRBV19 and TRBJ1-5; D is perhaps TRBD1 (5 bases). Trimming cost V 8 bases and J 8 bases, with 13 bases left between them. Germline CDR1 is LNHDA and CDR2 is SQIVND (reference sequence). This CDR3 contains 12 residues.

The chain joins TRBV21-1 to TRBJ2-7; the table names TRBD2, a call not compared with the DNA. TRBV21-1 is shown as a pseudogene. There are 16 residues in the CDR3. CDR3 protein: CASSPNREMGTDEQYF. The CDR3 DNA reads as TGTGCCAGCAGCCCTAATCGGGAAATGGGAACCGACGAGCAGTACTTC.

The V gene is TRBV4-3, the J gene TRBJ2-3; TRBD2 matches at 10 bases. Germline V gene sequence: CDR1 LGHNA, CDR2 YSLEER. The CDR3 sequence is 14 residues long. The ends lost 8 bases at V and 4 bases at J; junction bases unmatched: 6. Here the CDR3 DNA reads TGCGCCAGCGGACCCGGGACTAGCGCAGATACGCAGTATTTT. It translates to CASGPGTSADTQYF.

The chain recombines TRBV5-1 with TRBJ2-5; TRBD2 might be the D (6 bases). With 0 bases removed from V and 5 bases from J, the gap between germline ends came to 11 bases. Germline CDR1 is SGHRS and CDR2 is YFSETQ. The CDR3 is 14 amino acids. The CDR3 region has the DNA TGCGCCAGCAGCTTGGGTGGGGGGTCGGAGACCCAGTACTTC. It encodes CASSLGGGSETQYF.

This clone was seen more than once but under ten times. CDR3: CASSLGDEQFF. For the CDR3, the DNA is TGTGCCAGCAGCCTGGGGGATGAGCAGTTCTTC. The genes are TRBV4-2 and TRBJ2-1; D may match TRBD1 or TRBD2 (5 bases each). The CDR3 covers 11 residues. Germline values: CDR1 LGHNA, CDR2 YNFKEQ. The V and J ends lost 4 bases and 8 bases respectively, with 6 bases between them.

This rearrangement joins TRBV4-2 to TRBJ2-3; D is undetermined. Trimming removed 1 base at V and 3 bases at J, with 8 bases between. CDR3 length: 14 amino acids. CDR1 is LGHNA, CDR2 YNFKEQ, per germline. DNA of the CDR3: TGTGCCAGCAGCCAAGTCCCCGCAACAGATACGCAGTATTTT. Encoded protein: CASSQVPATDTQYF.

Points on this clone: The sample carries other DNA sequences with the same CDR3. This rearrangement joins TRBV2 to TRBJ1-3; D uncertain. Germline values: CDR1 SNHLY, CDR2 FYNNEI. The V end lost 3 bases, the J end lost 4 bases, and 4 bases lay between the germline ends. This CDR3 spans 12 amino acids. The CDR3 DNA reads as TGTGCCAGCAGTGAGGGCGGAAACACCATATATTTT. This translates into CASSEGGNTIYF. The full variable domain, rest sourced from reference TRBV2 and TRBJ1-3, is EPEVTQTPSHQVTQMGQEVILRCVPISNHLYFYWYRQILGQKVEFLVSFYNNEISEKSEIFDDQFSVERPDGSNFTLKIRSTKLEDSAMYFCASSEGGNTIYFGEGSWLTVV.

The genes are TRBV7-2 and TRBJ2-3, with 10 nucleotides matching TRBD2. Losses at the gene ends were 5 bases for V and 0 bases for J; bases not matched to a gene: 8. The germline V gene encodes CDR1 SGHTA and CDR2 FQGNSA. The CDR3 spans 17 residues. CDR3 DNA sequence: TGTGCCAGCAGCCCTCGGGCTAGCGGGGGAAGCACAGATACGCAGTATTTT. Protein: CASSPRASGGSTDTQYF.

The chain couples TRBV11-2 to TRBJ1-1; D ambiguous. The V gene's germline CDR1 is SGHAT and CDR2 FQNNGV. Trimming cost V 5 bases and J 8 bases, with 15 bases left between them. The CDR3 has 13 residues. CDR3 bases: TGTGCCAGCAGCCCAGGTTGGGCCCCCGAAGCTTTCTTT. This sequence encodes CASSPGWAPEAFF. The whole variable domain, filled in from reference TRBV11-2 and TRBJ1-1, reads EAGVAQSPRYKIIEKRQSVAFWCNPISGHATLYWYQQILGQGPKLLIQFQNNGVVDDSQLPKDRFSAERLKGVDSTLKIQPAKLEDSAVYLCASSPGWAPEAFFGQGTRLTVV.

The chain combines TRBV7-9 with TRBJ1-4, with TRBD1 matching 9 bases. This CDR3 region has 12 residues. Germline-derived CDR1 and CDR2 are SEHNR and FQNEAQ (reference sequence). V lost 6 bases to trimming and J lost 13 bases; unmatched junction nucleotides: 6. The CDR3 spells CASRLDRGGLFF. DNA of the CDR3: TGTGCCAGCAGATTGGACAGGGGAGGACTGTTTTTT.

The chain employs TRBV2 and TRBJ2-6; TRBD1 matches 8 bases. From germline, CDR1 is SNHLY and CDR2 FYNNEI. The CDR3 runs to 17 residues. J was trimmed by 0 bases and V by 7 bases; bases with no gene match: 8. This chain's CDR3 is CASTAGGPGSGANVLTF. The CDR3 DNA follows: TGTGCCAGCACTGCAGGGGGCCCTGGCTCTGGGGCCAACGTCCTGACTTTC.

The count of this clone is one. The chain recombines TRBV11-3 with TRBJ1-6; D is ambiguous. V was shortened by 1 base and J by 7 bases, with 5 bases between the two germline ends. The CDR3 consists of 13 residues. Germline CDR1 is SGHNT and CDR2 is YENEEA. The DNA for the CDR3 is TGTGCCAGCAGCTTAGCGGGGAATTCACCCCTCCACTTT. Translation: CASSLAGNSPLHF.